These T cell receptor beta chains were read from a single sample in a study of T-cell memory formation after mild COVID-19. TCRdb fed the 5' RACE reads into MiXCR, producing one record per CDR3 protein. The data show approximately 190,000 distinct CDR3 sequences, approximately 20% seen once. The sequenced sample was PBMCs or a T cell subset sorted from them (not recorded which). These receptors were taken from an adult woman who had mild COVID-19 (a few samples of this study predate the infection). Cell type and time point are not known. Each CDR3 is given with its conserved first and last residue. The D gene is left open where the match is weak. Clone sizes are given selectively: once, few, many, or a class where the clone is expanded.

TRBV7-9	TRBJ2-3	few	NA	TGTGCCAGCAGCTTAGTCCCGGTTCTCAACACAGATACGCAGTATTTT	CASSLVPVLNTDTQYF
TRBV7-2	TRBJ2-7	few	NA	TGTGCCAGCAGCTTAGGTGGCAGTAGGTCCTACGAGCAGTACTTC	CASSLGGSRSYEQYF
TRBV10-3	TRBJ1-1	NA	NA	TGTGCCATCCGCAGTCCGGGGAACACTGAAGCTTTCTTT	CAIRSPGNTEAFF
TRBV19	TRBJ1-5	few	NA	TGTGCCAGTAGGGGGGACTATAGCAATCAGCCCCAGCATTTT	CASRGDYSNQPQHF
TRBV19	TRBJ2-1	few	TRBD2	TGTGCCAGTAGTATAGGACTAGCGCCAATCTCCTACAATGAGCAGTTCTTC	CASSIGLAPISYNEQFF
TRBV29-1	TRBJ2-7	NA	NA	TGCAGCGTTGTTCTCCAGACCTACGAGCAGTACTTC	CSVVLQTYEQYF
TRBV6-6	TRBJ2-3	NA	TRBD2	TGTGCCAGCGTAAGCGGGGGAGCTGATACGCAGTATTTT	CASVSGGADTQYF
TRBV6-1	TRBJ1-6	NA	NA	TGTGCCAGCAGTGCAGGGCCCTATAATTCACCCCTCCACTTT	CASSAGPYNSPLHF
TRBV5-1	TRBJ2-1	NA	TRBD1	TGCGCCAGCAGCCTGGACAGGACAGGGTACAATGAGCAGTTCTTC	CASSLDRTGYNEQFF
TRBV20-1	TRBJ2-2	NA	NA	TGCAGTGCTAGAGATGGCCAGGCGGGCACCGGGGAGCTGTTTTTT	CSARDGQAGTGELFF
TRBV5-1	TRBJ2-2	many	NA	TGCGCCAGCAGCTTGTGGGGACAAAGGGACACCGGGGAGCTGTTTTTT	CASSLWGQRDTGELFF
TRBV24-1	TRBJ2-3	few	NA	TGTGCCATTCAAGGTTGGGGCACAGATACGCAGTATTTT	CAIQGWGTDTQYF
TRBV5-1	TRBJ1-1	few	NA	TGCGCCAGCATTCGCGACACCTCGAACACTGAAGCTTTCTTT	CASIRDTSNTEAFF
TRBV12-3/TRBV12-4	TRBJ2-5	medium-sized	TRBD1	TGTGCCAGCAGTTTAGCGGACAGGAAAGAGACCCAGTACTTC	CASSLADRKETQYF
TRBV11-3	TRBJ2-1	NA	TRBD2	TGTGCCAGCAGCTTAGTGAGCGGGAGTGTTAATGAGCAGTTCTTC	CASSLVSGSVNEQFF
TRBV9	TRBJ2-2	few	NA	TGTGCCAGCAGCCACGACAGGTATCCCGGGGAGCTGTTTTTT	CASSHDRYPGELFF
TRBV7-9	TRBJ1-2	few	NA	TGTGCCAGCAGCCAGGCAGCCGGCGAGGGAGATGGCTACACCTTC	CASSQAAGEGDGYTF
TRBV6-4	TRBJ2-3	few	NA	TGTGCCAGCAGTGACAGGGGCCACCGCACAGATACGCAGTATTTT	CASSDRGHRTDTQYF
TRBV7-2	TRBJ2-1	few	TRBD2	TGTGCCAGCAGCCTTCGGACTAGCGGGAGCATGGGTGAGCAGTTCTTC	CASSLRTSGSMGEQFF
TRBV12-3/TRBV12-4	TRBJ1-2	few	NA	TGTGCCAGCAGTTTAGAGGGATTGGGGGGCTACACCTTC	CASSLEGLGGYTF
TRBV6-5	TRBJ2-5	NA	NA	TGTGCCAGCAGTTACCGGGATTGGGAGACCCAGTACTTC	CASSYRDWETQYF
TRBV6-1	TRBJ1-5	few	TRBD1	TGTGCCAGCAGCCAGGGACAGAGCAATCAGCCCCAGCATTTT	CASSQGQSNQPQHF
TRBV7-9	TRBJ1-2	NA	NA	TGTGCCAGCAGCTTAGCGGGTACGACTCGTGGCTACACCTTC	CASSLAGTTRGYTF
TRBV29-1	TRBJ1-4	few	NA	TGCAGCGTTGAAGCCGAACGGGGTGAAAAACTGTTTTTT	CSVEAERGEKLFF
TRBV29-1	TRBJ2-1	few	NA	TGCAGCGTTGTGGGGACGGTGGGCTACAATGAGCAGTTCTTC	CSVVGTVGYNEQFF
TRBV3-1	TRBJ2-5	NA	NA	TGTGCCAGCAGCCAAGGGGCGCGAGGAACCCAGTACTTC	CASSQGARGTQYF
TRBV29-1	TRBJ2-1	NA	NA	TGCAGCGTTCGCCGTCCTGGGGGGAATGAGCAGTTCTTC	CSVRRPGGNEQFF
TRBV5-1	TRBJ2-5	NA	NA	TGCGCCAGCAGCTTGGGACCCGGGACCCGGCGGGAGACCCAGTACTTC	CASSLGPGTRRETQYF
TRBV7-9	TRBJ2-1	NA	NA	TGTGCCAGCAGCTCATTAAGAAATGGGGAACGCAATGAGCAGTTCTTC	CASSSLRNGERNEQFF
TRBV4-1	TRBJ2-5	few	TRBD1	TGCGCCAGCAGCCGGACAGGGGCTATGGAAGGGACCCAGTACTTC	CASSRTGAMEGTQYF
TRBV20-1	TRBJ2-7	few	NA	TGCAGTGCTAGAGACAGCCCAAAGCAGTACTTC	CSARDSPKQYF
TRBV2	TRBJ2-7	NA	NA	TGTGCCAGCAGTGTCGGGGTCTCCTACGAGCAGTACTTC	CASSVGVSYEQYF
TRBV7-2	TRBJ2-1	NA	TRBD2	TGTGCCAGCAGCCATAGGGCCTCCAGGCGGGAGGACCACAAGCAGTTCTTC	CASSHRASRREDHKQFF
TRBV15	TRBJ2-1	few	NA	TGTGCCACCAGCAGAGAGCGGGGTGAGGAGCAGTTCTTC	CATSRERGEEQFF
TRBV7-6	TRBJ2-7	few	TRBD2	TGTGCCAGCAGCTTAGCGGCGGGGGAATACGAGCAGTACTTC	CASSLAAGEYEQYF
TRBV3-1	TRBJ2-3	few	TRBD1	TGTGCCAGCAGCCAAGGAGGGACAGGGACAGATACGCAGTATTTT	CASSQGGTGTDTQYF
TRBV6-5	TRBJ2-1	NA	NA	TGTGCCACCAGAAAAGCTGGGGGGCGTGAGCAGTTCTTC	CATRKAGGREQFF
TRBV6-5	TRBJ1-2	NA	NA	TGTGCCAGCAGTCAGCGGGCGCGGGGCTATGGCTACACCTTC	CASSQRARGYGYTF
TRBV2	TRBJ1-1	many	NA	TGTGCCAGCAGTGAAGCGCCGGGGACGAACACTGAAGCTTTCTTT	CASSEAPGTNTEAFF
TRBV9	TRBJ1-2	NA	NA	TGTGCCAGCAGCGGGACCTATGGCTACACCTTC	CASSGTYGYTF
TRBV6-5	TRBJ2-3	few	TRBD2	TGTGCCAGCAGTTCGTGGACTAGCGGGAGCGCAGATACGCAGTATTTT	CASSSWTSGSADTQYF
TRBV20-1	TRBJ2-4	NA	TRBD2	TGCAGTGCTCCTCTAGCGGGTAACACCAAAAACATTCAGTACTTC	CSAPLAGNTKNIQYF
TRBV18	TRBJ2-7	many	TRBD1	TGTGCCAGCTCAATACAGGGGGCCTACGAGCAGTACTTC	CASSIQGAYEQYF
TRBV18	TRBJ2-3	few	NA	TGTGCCAGCTCACCTCGGACGGCAGATACGCAGTATTTT	CASSPRTADTQYF
TRBV28	TRBJ2-4	few	NA	TGTGCCAGCAGTAGTGGGGGCAAAAACATTCAGTACTTC	CASSSGGKNIQYF
TRBV7-2	TRBJ2-2	NA	NA	TGTGCCAGCAGCTTAGACAGGACCTACGGGGACACCGGGGAGCTGTTTTTT	CASSLDRTYGDTGELFF
TRBV7-9	TRBJ2-5	NA	NA	TGTGCCAGCAGCTTTGGGCAAGAGACCCAGTACTTC	CASSFGQETQYF
TRBV24-1	TRBJ1-2	NA	NA	TGTGCCACCAGTGATCCGGCGCAGAACTATGGCTACACCTTC	CATSDPAQNYGYTF
TRBV5-1	TRBJ2-7	many	NA	TGCGCCAGCAGCTTCGGAGGGAGTACTTACGAGCAGTACTTC	CASSFGGSTYEQYF
TRBV20-1	TRBJ1-4	NA	NA	TGCAGTGCTAGTGGGGGGATGGCTAATGAAAAACTGTTTTTT	CSASGGMANEKLFF
TRBV7-3	TRBJ2-1	NA	NA	TGTGCCAGCAGCTTAAGCGGTGCTGGTGTGGGTTCCTACAATGAGCAGTTCTTC	CASSLSGAGVGSYNEQFF
TRBV30	TRBJ2-3	few	NA	TGTGCCTGGACGGCCCCGGACACAGATACGCAGTATTTT	CAWTAPDTDTQYF
TRBV19	TRBJ2-7	few	NA	TGTGCCAGTAGTATAAGACTGGATCAACGCGAGCAGTACTTC	CASSIRLDQREQYF
TRBV20-1	TRBJ2-7	many	NA	TGCAGTGCACTCAACCGGGACCGCGCCTACGAGCAGTACTTC	CSALNRDRAYEQYF
TRBV9	TRBJ2-2	NA	NA	TGTGCCAGCAGCGTTAGGGGGAACACCGGGGAGCTGTTTTTT	CASSVRGNTGELFF
TRBV9	TRBJ2-6	many	NA	TGTGCCAGCAGCGTTCCGGGATCCGGGGCCAACGTCCTGACTTTC	CASSVPGSGANVLTF
TRBV12-5	TRBJ1-1	NA	NA	TGTGCTAGTGGTTTGGTACCCATATACACTGAAGCTTTCTTT	CASGLVPIYTEAFF
TRBV2	TRBJ2-3	NA	TRBD1	TGTGCCAGCACCCGGGACAGAGGGACAGATACGCAGTATTTT	CASTRDRGTDTQYF